The 5 T cell receptor beta chains in this list originate from one sample, sequenced in a study of molecular identifiers for immune sequencing clone quantification. Via MiXCR, TCRdb re-called the PCR reads, giving one row per CDR3 protein. The data hold 350,000 or so distinct CDR3 sequences, with 20% to 25% observed a single time. Sequencing was carried out using naive CD8+ T cells from blood, with Jurkat cell RNA spiked in. The sample's subset: FACS-sorted CD8+CD4-CCR7+CD45RA+ naive T cells. These receptors were obtained from a human donor in good health. Some libraries in this study had Jurkat cell RNA spiked in.

Concerning this clonotype: This may be a read error, as it is one base from a much larger clone. The gene calls are TRBV29-1 and TRBJ2-7; possibly TRBD2 for D (6 bases). Germline V gene sequence: CDR1 SQVTM, CDR2 ANQGSEA. The CDR3 consists of 14 residues. The CDR3 sequence is CCVIWEAASYEQYF. The CDR3 region has the DNA TGCTGCGTTATTTGGGAGGCCGCCTCCTACGAGCAGTACTTC.

About this clonotype: One junction end disagrees with the germline gene, perhaps due to a read error. V gene TRBV19 combines with J gene TRBJ1-5, with D perhaps TRBD1 (5 bases). Germline values: CDR1 LNHDA, CDR2 SQIVND (reference sequence). The CDR3 runs to 18 residues. The CDR3 nucleotides read TGTGCCAGTACTCCCGGCCCCAGGGAGATGTATAGCAATCAGCCCCTGCATTTT. It translates to CASTPGPREMYSNQPLHF.

This clonotype was seen a handful of times. The rearrangement uses TRBV28 and TRBJ2-1; no clear D. V lost 4 bases, J lost 4 bases, and 11 bases lay in between. The length of the CDR3 is 14 residues. Germline V gene lookup returns CDR1 MDHEN and CDR2 SYDVKM. CDR3 in DNA: TGTGCCAGCAGTTCCCCCGGTGCTTACAATGAGCAGTTCTTC. This codes for CASSSPGAYNEQFF.

This clonotype was picked up many times. V is TRBV5-5 and J is TRBJ2-5; 7 bases fit TRBD1. Germline values: CDR1 SGHKS, CDR2 YYEKEE (reference sequence). Trimming took 4 bases from V and 0 from J; bases not matched to a gene: 3. The CDR3 totals 14 residues. CDR3 nucleotides: TGTGCCAGCAGCGAGGACAGGAACCAAGAGACCCAGTACTTC. Protein: CASSEDRNQETQYF.

This clonotype was detected ten times or more. The chain recombines TRBV2 with TRBJ2-7; no reliable D call. The CDR3 is 11 residues long. CDR1 and CDR2 (germline): SNHLY, FYNNEI. V was cut by 7 bases and J by 4 bases, with 8 bases left in between. The CDR3 protein is CASILEYEQYF. CDR3 sequence (DNA): TGTGCCAGCATCCTAGAGTACGAGCAGTACTTC.